The entry that follows covers one T cell receptor beta chain sequence. This clone was picked up a small number of times. Its antigen is not yet known. Base-call qualities are not available, and no considerably larger clone is one nucleotide away. The cohort was made up of roughly 670 healthy bone marrow donors. At the time of sampling, all cohort members were nominally healthy, though unrecorded immune exposures were likely present. The donor tested CMV seropositive and was one of the 289 seropositive cohort members. A peripheral blood sample was provided by each donor, and peripheral blood mononuclear cells were used for TCR beta sequencing. Genomic DNA extraction from the blood cell samples was performed with the Qiagen DNeasy Blood Extraction Kit. Taken from the germline V gene, the CDR1 and CDR2 loops are MDHEN and SYDVKM. The CDR3 has 15 amino acids, counting the end cysteine and phenylalanine. The retained sequence is limited to the CDR3, 45 bases, with the frame set at the first base. For this chain, trimming is 8 bases at the V end and 5 bases at the J end, and the number of junction bases without a gene match is 11.

The library was built by means of the immunoSEQ multiplex PCR assay. A mixture of 60 forward primers for TCR Vbeta segments and 13 reverse primers for TCR Jbeta segments was used in the multiplex PCR. The CDR3 region of rearranged TCR beta genes was amplified from genomic DNA with a multiplex PCR assay. Amplified TCR beta libraries were sequenced as 87-base-pair reads on the Illumina HiSeq System. In the authors' own workflow: In a later analysis, some 80 million unique TCR beta chains were counted across the roughly 670 repertoires, and roughly 10 million of these chains were shared by at least two donors. To remove PCR and sequencing errors, raw reads were error-corrected and collapsed into unique sequences using a nearest-neighbor algorithm that merged closely related sequences. To assign V, D and J gene segments, CDR3 sequences were aligned to IMGT reference sequences. For a sequence to be retained, at least a six-nucleotide match to both a V gene segment and a J gene segment was required. A rearrangement was called productive if the CDR3 had no stop codons and remained in frame with V and J, and every other rearrangement was called non-productive. Following IMGT convention, CDR3 was defined as the stretch from the second conserved V-encoded cysteine to the conserved J-encoded phenylalanine. The earlier analysis of some 600 of the donors excluded sequences that lacked an unambiguous match to a single V gene segment. An earlier analysis of roughly 590 of the donors called V segments functional above 56.7% productive rearrangements and segregating when the between-donor standard deviation exceeded 5%. A statistical classification framework was built to diagnose cytomegalovirus status from the catalog of TCR beta chain sequences. In a later analysis, V and J genes were assigned by comparing TCR nucleotide sequences against IMGT/GENE-DB human TR gene sequences. The TCRdist pipeline was used in a later analysis to assign CDR3 sequences and most-parsimonious VDJ recombination scenarios. In a later analysis, each TCR beta chain was defined by its CDR3 amino acid sequence together with its V-gene family, and reads lacking a unique V-gene family were excluded. As a way to deal with suspected cross-contamination and a sequencing artifact, a later analysis dropped 450 to 600 nucleotide sequences that were highly shared and had low generation probability. In a later analysis, a clonal expansion index for each public chain was calculated from normalized within-repertoire ranks of inferred template counts. A later analysis computed generation probabilities with a VDJ recombination model fitted to out-of-frame rearrangements, and checked the results against IGoR. In a later analysis, hypergeometric tests were used to score TCR-TCR, TCR-HLA and TCR-CMV co-occurrence, with a repertoire-size bias correction applied to TCR pairs. A later analysis estimated false discovery rates by permuting HLA or CMV assignments 20 times. In a later analysis, co-occurring TCRs were grouped with DBSCAN, and TCRdist sequence similarity was added when clustering was performed within HLA-allele-positive subsets. Repertoires with fewer than 30,000 or more than 120,000 public chains, plus five repertoires with anomalous nucleotide sharing, were excluded from co-occurrence clustering. The clones in this table, taken by TCRdb from immuneACCESS, are in-frame only. Not every clone is retained; where verified, under half of the shortfall comes from an unresolved V gene, and the cause of the rest is unknown. The D gene and trimming were derived from the DNA, and the V and J assignments and clone size from that table. Recorded for this sample are roughly 130,000 clones; 65% to 75% of them occurred a single time. Of the sample, 5.5% to 7% is held by the ten largest clones.

This specimen belongs to a study of cytomegalovirus exposure and HLA in healthy donors (dated by TCRdb to 2017 to 2019). Study-level background: In an earlier analysis of approximately 640 of the donors, approximately 300 Gb of sequence data and 120 million or so unique TCR beta sequences from 180 million or so T cells were reported. An early release covering 550 to 650 HLA-typed donors comprised approximately 300 gigabases of sequencing data and approximately 80 million unique TCR sequences. Among the roughly 370 genotyped donors, around 81% belonged to the genetic ancestry cluster associated with self-reported Caucasian donors. The aim of the study was to test whether cataloging public T cell receptors could identify signatures of past pathogen exposure. The T cell repertoires of under 700 subjects were profiled by immunosequencing and related to cytomegalovirus serostatus. Along with the approximately 650-subject first cohort, a separate validation cohort of around 110 different subjects was used. High-throughput TCR immunosequencing, statistical association of individual TCRs with disease status, and machine learning were combined to predict cytomegalovirus infection status. A later analysis re-examined previously published TCR beta repertoires from more than 600 donors and added high-resolution HLA genotyping to investigate patterns of TCR occurrence. The later analysis used no new phenotypic data to find candidate immune exposures, relying instead on TCR beta sequences and their occurrence across donors. An earlier analysis of roughly 600 of the donors used high-throughput TCR beta sequencing to judge whether each TCR beta V gene segment behaved as functional or pseudogenic. Donor age, sex, ethnicity and CMV serostatus were compiled together with the repertoire data. A later genetic analysis took genome-wide SNP genotypes for about three fifths of the 666 donors and used that subset as a discovery cohort. Every repertoire in the discovery cohort had been generated on one and the same sequencing platform. Both class I and class II loci were covered by HLA typing, at four-digit resolution. The number of donors typed differed by locus, with roughly 629-640 for A, B, C, DRB1 and DQB1, about 500 for DQA1, over 600 for DPA1, and some 450 for DPB1. Because of strong linkage in the cohort, roughly 5 DR-DQ haplotypes were treated as single units for association and clustering. On average, roughly 240,000 unique TCR beta nucleotide sequences were sequenced per donor among a few hundred genotyped donors of the cohort, with roughly 18% of those sequences being non-productive.

The research as a whole found: In vitro tests confirmed that a few of the cytomegalovirus-associated TCR beta chains recognize cytomegalovirus antigens. In an earlier analysis of several hundred of the donors, most TCR beta V segments were observed in productive rearrangements about 87% or about 30% of the time, broadly matching IMGT annotations. The only immune exposure information available for the cohort was CMV serostatus. Some IMGT-functional V segments, including TRBV6-2 and TRBV6-3, could not be told apart with the 87-base-pair reads, so those segments were excluded. A later analysis found that HLA-associated TCR beta chains were more clonally expanded and had lower generation probabilities than equally common non-associated chains. Because HLA typing was missing for some donors at each locus, association tests included only the typed subset. The authors suggested that the approach could potentially be generalized to other disease states and immunological phenotypes. A group of highly shared sequence variants was considered likely to be a technical artifact of the sequencing pipeline. When HLA alleles, especially DR and DQ, strongly co-occurred, TCR associations were difficult to assign to individual alleles. Only TCR beta chains were sequenced in this cohort, and the absence of alpha or paired-chain data limited detectable features. In a later analysis, more than 15,000 TCR beta sequences were associated with specific HLA alleles at a false discovery rate of 0.05. According to a later genetic analysis, donors in an Asian-associated ancestry cluster had fewer N-insertions in productive TCRs than the roughly 700-donor mean. In a later analysis, most CMV-associated TCR beta chains were found to appear HLA-restricted, with HLA associations seemingly driven largely by CMV exposure. Most TCR sequences were seen in very few donors, while some public TCRs were found in many individuals. In a later genetic analysis, a missense DCLRE1C variant was associated with V-gene and J-gene trimming of TCR beta chains, and the association was replicated in an independent cohort. The study listed around 160 TCR beta chains as associated with cytomegalovirus. In a later analysis, TCR association rates were found to vary across HLA loci, with the most associated TCRs seen for DRB1 alleles and the fewest for HLA-C alleles. In both the original and validation cohorts, the classifier was reported to diagnose cytomegalovirus status with high specificity and sensitivity. A further reported finding was that TCR beta sequences accurately predicted the HLA-A and HLA-B alleles for most subjects in the first cohort. Some 15 rarely observed V segments, including chromosome 9 orphons, were excluded from the earlier analysis of about 610 of the donors because counts were too low. Presence/absence analyses assumed roughly uniform sequencing depth across donors, an assumption that may not hold. According to a later analysis, parvovirus B19, influenza, CMV and Epstein-Barr virus appeared linked to several top co-occurrence clusters. Linkage disequilibrium might explain the correlated functional status among segregating V segments, but an unknown experimental factor could not be ruled out.

Sequences were obtained from PBMCs. The rearranged chain carries TRBV28 and TRBJ2-2; TRBD2 aligns with 7 central bases. The receptor was isolated from a man aged 35 to 55 in good health and CMV-seropositive. The CDR3 has the sequence CASGGEWGATGELFF. At the DNA level, the sequence is TGTGCCAGCGGGGGGGAGTGGGGCGCGACCGGGGAGCTGTTTTTT.